The clone carrying this TCR beta chain was recorded only once. Using immunoSEQ multiplex PCR, the repertoire was profiled, and TCRdb retains in-frame clones only, with some absent. The sample gives around 160,000 clones, around 82% of which show up once; 10% to 15% is in the top ten. Germline CDR1 reads SGDLS; CDR2 reads YYNGEE. The CDR3 sequence is 16 residues long. Germline trimming cut 0 bases from V and 3 bases from J; bases unmatched to any gene: 0. This specimen belongs to a study of blood T cell repertoires in COVID-19. Overall study context: PBMCs, B-cell-depleted T cells, or T cells were the source of the cDNA or gDNA that made up the material.

Sequencing used peripheral blood. The J gene is TRBJ2-2, the V gene TRBV9; 12 nucleotides agree with TRBD1. The sequence came from a man aged 55 to 70 with active or convalescent COVID-19. CDR3 amino acids: CASSVGDRGHTGELFF. The CDR3 DNA follows: TGTGCCAGCAGCGTAGGGGACAGGGGGCACACCGGGGAGCTGTTTTTT.